One and the same sample provided the 13 T cell receptor beta chains below, sequenced in a study of high-grade serous ovarian cancer treatment subgroups. Tumor samples were obtained before definitive surgery or chemotherapy. Repertoires were generated with immunoSEQ multiplex PCR, while TCRdb's copy carries only in-frame clones and drops some. The sample has 12,000 to 15,000 clones; less than 90% are singletons. Sequenced material: tumor tissue. These receptors were obtained from a human donor with high-grade serous ovarian cancer.

The gene calls are TRBV28 and TRBJ2-7; TRBD1 aligns across 9 bases. V lost 8 bases to trimming and J lost 3 bases; unmatched junction nucleotides: 8. This CDR3 is 14 amino acids long. CDR1 and CDR2 (germline): MDHEN, SYDVKM. The CDR3 bases are TGTGCCAGCTCCCGGACAGGGGAAGACTACGAGCAGTACTTC. This gives the protein CASSRTGEDYEQYF.

The chain's CDR3 is CASRWNGGAEETQYF. CDR3 bases: TGCGCCAGCAGGTGGAACGGGGGGGCCGAAGAGACCCAGTACTTC. The chain is built from TRBV5-1 and TRBJ2-5; 8 bases fit TRBD2. V trimming: 5 bases; J trimming: 3 bases; junction bases outside the gene matches: 9. Germline CDR1 SGHRS, CDR2 YFSETQ. The CDR3 loop spans 15 amino acids.

The chain links TRBV10-1 to TRBJ2-3; no clear D gene. V was cut by 0 bases and J by 5 bases, with 6 bases left in between. CDR3 size: 13 residues. CDR1 is WNHNN, CDR2 SYGVQD, per germline (reference sequence). The CDR3 coding sequence is TGCGCCAGCAGTGAGTCGACTCTAGATACGCAGTATTTT. The encoded protein is CASSESTLDTQYF.

The V and J genes are TRBV2 and TRBJ1-2; no definite D call. CDR1 SNHLY and CDR2 FYNNEI come from the germline V gene. This CDR3 comprises 17 residues. V lost 0 bases and J lost 0, with 14 bases in between. The CDR3 region has the DNA TGTGCCAGCAGTGAAGCGCACCAGGAGATATCTAACTATGGCTACACCTTC. As protein: CASSEAHQEISNYGYTF.

The chain has TRBV4-1 and TRBJ2-5, with 10 bases lining up with TRBD2. CDR1 and CDR2 (germline): MGHRA, YSYEKL. The CDR3 is 15 residues long. The V segment lost 2 bases and the J segment 5 bases; nucleotides outside the gene matches: 5. The CDR3 sequence: CASSQKAGGPETQYF. The DNA of the CDR3 is TGCGCCAGCAGCCAAAAAGCGGGGGGGCCTGAGACCCAGTACTTC.

The chain couples TRBV10-3 to TRBJ2-5; a possible D gene is TRBD1 (6 bases). The CDR3 covers 11 residues. The V gene lost 10 bases and the J gene lost 5 bases, with 11 bases spanning the gap. Germline values: CDR1 ENHRY, CDR2 SYGVKD. DNA for the CDR3: TGTGCCACTAGACAGGCGGAGACCCAGTACTTC. This gives the protein CATRQAETQYF.

The V gene is TRBV18, the J gene TRBJ2-5; D not resolved. The CDR3 is 14 residues long. Germline CDR1 KGHSH, CDR2 LQKENI. With 3 bases removed from V and 0 bases from J, the gap between germline ends came to 8 bases. CDR3 sequence reads: CASSPAEYQETQYF. Written as DNA, the CDR3 is TGTGCCAGCTCACCCGCAGAGTACCAAGAGACCCAGTACTTC.

V gene TRBV10-3 combines with J gene TRBJ2-5; 8 bases match TRBD1. Germline CDR1 is ENHRY and CDR2 is SYGVKD. V lost 3 bases to trimming and J lost 3 bases; unmatched junction nucleotides: 6. The CDR3 totals 15 residues. CDR3 in amino acids: CAISDDLDREETQYF. The DNA for the CDR3 is TGTGCCATCAGTGATGATCTGGACAGGGAAGAGACCCAGTACTTC.

The J gene is TRBJ1-2, the V gene TRBV13, with TRBD1 matching over 10 bases. Germline CDR1 is PRHDT and CDR2 is FYEKMQ (reference sequence). The ends lost 2 bases at V and 8 bases at J; junction bases unmatched: 11. This CDR3 is built from 16 residues. CDR3 in amino acids: CASSLIMRQGAGGYTF. The CDR3 DNA is TGTGCCAGCAGCTTAATCATGAGACAGGGGGCTGGGGGCTACACCTTC.

The CDR3 sequence: CASSQVRPGGALVSEQFF. The DNA of the CDR3 is TGTGCCAGCAGCCAAGTAAGACCCGGGGGGGCCTTGGTCTCTGAGCAGTTCTTC. V and J are TRBV4-2 and TRBJ2-1, with 8 bases identical to TRBD2. Looked up from germline, CDR1 is LGHNA and CDR2 is YNFKEQ. The ends lost 1 base at V and 9 bases at J; junction bases unmatched: 17. The CDR3 is made up of 18 amino acids.

The chain employs TRBV15 and TRBJ2-1; D assignment may be TRBD1 or TRBD2 (6 bases each). V was clipped by 1 base and J by 10 bases, with 11 bases between them. Germline V CDR1 and CDR2: LNHNV, YYDKDF (reference sequence). The CDR3 loop spans 13 amino acids. CDR3 in DNA: TGTGCCACCAGCAGAGTTGGGGGGCGGGAGCAGTTCTTC. Protein product: CATSRVGGREQFF.

J is TRBJ1-4 and V is TRBV5-6; 8 nucleotides agree with TRBD1. The CDR3 totals 15 residues. Per germline, CDR1 SGHDT and CDR2 YYEEEE. The V segment lost 2 bases and the J segment 5 bases; nucleotides outside the gene matches: 5. CDR3 sequence (DNA): TGTGCCAGCAGCTTACGGACAGGGACGAATGAAAAACTGTTTTTT. It specifies CASSLRTGTNEKLFF.

The gene calls are TRBV10-3 and TRBJ2-7; D call uncertain. Germline-derived CDR1 and CDR2 are ENHRY and SYGVKD. Trimming removed 3 bases from V and 7 bases from J, with 13 bases in between. CDR3 length: 13 residues. The CDR3 sequence: CAISDGLSREQYF. The DNA for the CDR3 is TGTGCCATCAGTGATGGTCTTTCGAGAGAGCAGTACTTC.